Following are 20 T cell receptor beta chains from one sample sequenced in a study of blood T cell repertoires in COVID-19. Assay: immunoSEQ multiplex PCR; the TCRdb copy retains only in-frame clones and omits some. The sample holds 78,000 or so clones, about four fifths seen once. Sequenced input: peripheral blood. The receptors were sampled from an elderly man with acute or convalescent COVID-19.

The chain combines TRBV29-1 with TRBJ1-1; TRBD1 agrees at 8 bases. J gave up 5 bases and V 8 bases, and 10 bases lay outside the gene matches. This CDR3 has 13 residues. In germline, CDR1 is SQVTM, CDR2 ANQGSEA. Written as DNA, the CDR3 is TGCAGCTCCCGGACAGGGATTGGGACTGAAGCTTTCTTT. Translated, it gives CSSRTGIGTEAFF.

The rearrangement joins TRBV10-3 to TRBJ2-3; 12 bases are shared with TRBD2. CDR1 and CDR2 (germline): ENHRY, SYGVKD. V was clipped by 6 bases and J by 3 bases; unmatched bases: 10. The CDR3 extends over 17 amino acids. The CDR3 region is CAISDQTSGGRTDTQYF. CDR3 in DNA: TGTGCCATCAGCGATCAAACTAGCGGGGGGCGGACAGATACGCAGTATTTT.

The sample holds one count of this clone. The J gene is TRBJ1-2, the V gene TRBV5-1; tentative D call: TRBD1 (5 bases). This CDR3 is 15 amino acids long. CDR1 and CDR2 (germline): SGHRS, YFSETQ. Between the trimmed V and J ends, which lost 2 bases and 0 bases, there was a span of 11 bases. The CDR3 reads CASSLAGNSNYGYTF. As DNA, the CDR3 is TGCGCCAGCAGCTTAGCAGGGAACTCTAACTATGGCTACACCTTC.

The CDR3 nucleotides are TGTGCCAGCAGCTTATCACGCCAGGGGGCCAACGAGCAGTACTTC. As protein: CASSLSRQGANEQYF. The chain carries TRBV11-2 and TRBJ2-7; 8 nucleotides agree with TRBD1. Germline V gene lookup returns CDR1 SGHAT and CDR2 FQNNGV. V gave up 2 bases and J gave up 5 bases; unmatched junction bases: 8. The CDR3 covers 15 residues.

The sample holds a few counts of this clone. CDR3 sequence: CASSDRQGGTDTQYF. In nucleotides, the CDR3 is TGTGCCAGCAGCGACCGACAGGGGGGCACAGATACGCAGTATTTT. The genes are TRBV11-3 and TRBJ2-3, with 9 positions matching TRBD1. With V trimmed by 5 bases and J by 1 base, 4 bases remained unmatched. CDR1 SGHNT and CDR2 YENEEA come from the germline V gene. The CDR3 sequence is 15 residues long.

The chain carries TRBV2 and TRBJ2-2, with 7 bases lining up with TRBD2. Losses at the gene ends were 3 bases for V and 6 bases for J; bases not matched to a gene: 13. Germline V gene sequence: CDR1 SNHLY, CDR2 FYNNEI. The CDR3 has 17 residues. CDR3 amino acids: CASSDPTSAGWAGELFF. The CDR3 DNA reads TGTGCCAGCAGTGACCCAACTAGCGCTGGGTGGGCCGGGGAGCTGTTTTTT.

The chain has TRBV2 and TRBJ1-1; D perhaps matches TRBD1 (6 bases). V lost 6 bases, J lost 1 base, and 9 bases lay in between. The CDR3 covers 13 residues. Germline V CDR1 and CDR2: SNHLY, FYNNEI. CDR3 loop: CASRVQGNTEAFF. CDR3 bases: TGTGCCAGCAGGGTACAGGGGAACACTGAAGCTTTCTTT.

The chain joins TRBV23-1 to TRBJ2-3; 8 nucleotides line up with TRBD1. TRBV23-1 is annotated as an ORF whose role is uncertain. With 2 bases clipped from V and 8 bases from J, the junction kept 9 bases outside the gene matches. CDR3 size: 15 residues. The CDR3 nucleotides are TGCGCCAGCAGTCAACCCGGACAGGGTATAGCTACGCAGTATTTT. This translates into CASSQPGQGIATQYF.

The table lists this clone with a few counts. CDR3 sequence (DNA): TGTGCCAGCAGTTCGTTAGTAAATAGCAATCAGCCCCAGCATTTT. This translates into CASSSLVNSNQPQHF. The chain couples TRBV28 to TRBJ1-5; D is undetermined. V was shortened by 4 bases and J by 0 bases, with 10 bases between the two germline ends. The germline gives CDR1 MDHEN, CDR2 SYDVKM. The CDR3 sequence is 15 residues long.

The chain combines TRBV2 with TRBJ1-1; weak D call: TRBD1 (5 bases). The CDR3 is 13 amino acids. Trimming removed 5 bases at V and 2 bases at J, with 9 bases between. Germline CDR1 is SNHLY and CDR2 is FYNNEI. The CDR3 DNA reads as TGTGCCAGCAGTTCCGACAGAAACACTGAAGCTTTCTTT. It is translated as CASSSDRNTEAFF.

The chain uses TRBV19 and TRBJ2-3; D ambiguous. Germline V gene data show CDR1 as LNHDA and CDR2 as SQIVND (reference sequence). This CDR3 contains 13 residues. V was clipped by 4 bases and J by 1 base, with 6 bases between them. As DNA, the CDR3 is TGTGCCAGTAGTAATGCGGGCACAGATACGCAGTATTTT. Protein: CASSNAGTDTQYF.

This clone has more than one count but fewer than ten. The chain links TRBV6-6 to TRBJ1-2; the match to TRBD1 covers 8 bases. V dropped 7 bases and J dropped 6; count of bases not matched to a gene: 13. The CDR3 has 15 residues. Looked up from germline, CDR1 is MNHNY and CDR2 is SVGAGI (reference sequence). For the CDR3, the DNA is TGTGCCAGCACCAGGGGGACAGGTAGAATGGATGGCTACACCTTC. Its protein product is CASTRGTGRMDGYTF.

The chain recombines TRBV9 with TRBJ1-2, with TRBD1 matching 10 bases. The CDR3 covers 15 residues. Trimming took 3 bases from V and 8 from J; bases not matched to a gene: 10. Per the germline V gene, CDR1 is SGDLS and CDR2 is YYNGEE. The DNA for the CDR3 is TGTGCCAGCAGCGAAAGGGACAGGGGTCTTGAAGGCTACACCTTC. Translating it yields CASSERDRGLEGYTF.

This chain connects TRBV5-1 to TRBJ2-3; TRBD2 matches at 7 bases. The germline gives CDR1 SGHRS, CDR2 YFSETQ. The CDR3 loop spans 16 amino acids. V shed 0 bases, J shed 2 bases, and the junction held 6 bases outside the gene matches. CDR3 nucleotides: TGCGCCAGCAGCTTGGACGGCGCGGGGGTCACAGATACGCAGTATTTT. Amino acids: CASSLDGAGVTDTQYF.

The J gene is TRBJ2-5, the V gene TRBV21-1; the table gives TRBD1 as D, unverified against the DNA. TRBV21-1 counts as a pseudogene. The CDR3 runs 15 residues. This CDR3 is CASRKRDRERETQYF. The DNA of the CDR3 is TGTGCCAGCCGAAAAAGAGACAGGGAACGGGAGACCCAGTACTTC.

This clone has only one observation. The V and J genes are TRBV27 and TRBJ2-1; 7 nucleotides align to TRBD2. The CDR3 totals 15 residues. The junction had 9 bases not matched to a gene; V was cut back by 4 bases and J by 6 bases. Germline values: CDR1 MNHEY, CDR2 SMNVEV (reference sequence). CDR3 region: CASSSKRGGGNEQFF. CDR3 coding DNA: TGTGCCAGCAGTTCGAAGCGGGGTGGGGGCAATGAGCAGTTCTTC.

The chain employs TRBV3-1 (or the pseudogene TRBV3-2) and TRBJ1-4; tentatively, D is TRBD1 (5 bases). In germline, CDR1 is LGHDT, CDR2 YNNKEL (reference sequence). Deletions cut 4 bases from V and 8 bases from J, with 17 bases between. The CDR3 sequence is 15 residues long. The CDR3 sequence is CASSRGEGHGEKLFF. CDR3 DNA sequence: TGTGCCAGCAGCCGGGGGGAAGGGCACGGGGAAAAACTGTTTTTT.

The chain has TRBV7-9 and TRBJ1-2; 11 bases align to TRBD1. The V gene's germline CDR1 is SEHNR and CDR2 FQNEAQ (reference sequence). Trimming removed 1 base from V and 3 bases from J; junction bases left unmatched: 4. The length of the CDR3 is 16 residues. The CDR3 region is CASSLDGTGGYYGYTF. The CDR3 coding sequence is TGTGCCAGCAGCTTAGACGGGACAGGGGGTTACTATGGCTACACCTTC. Complete variable domain (other parts from reference TRBV7-9 and TRBJ1-2): DTGVSQNPRHKITKRGQNVTFRCDPISEHNRLYWYRQTLGQGPEFLTYFQNEAQLEKSRLLSDRFSAERPKGSFSTLEIQRTEQGDSAMYLCASSLDGTGGYYGYTFGSGTRLTVV.

Regarding this clone: Germline and junction disagree at one end, which may indicate a read error. The chain has TRBV7-7 and TRBJ2-2, with 7 bases matching TRBD1. This CDR3 has 16 residues. CDR1 and CDR2 (germline): SSHAT, FNYEAQ (reference sequence). Written as DNA, the CDR3 is TGTGCTAGCAGCTTAGAAGGGACAGCGAACACCGGGGAGCTGTTTTTT. Protein sequence: CASSLEGTANTGELFF. The full variable domain, rest sourced from reference TRBV7-7 and TRBJ2-2, is GAGVSQSPRYKVTKRGQDVTLRCDPISSHATLYWYQQALGQGPEFLTYFNYEAQPDKSGLPSDRFSAERPEGSISTLTIQRTEQRDSAMYRCASSLEGTANTGELFFGEGSRLTVL.

V usage is TRBV6-5 and J usage is TRBJ1-2, with 8 bases aligning to TRBD1. This CDR3 has 15 residues. The junction had 9 bases not matched to a gene; V was cut back by 6 bases and J by 3 bases. Germline CDR1 is MNHEY and CDR2 is SVGAGI. The CDR3, as DNA: TGTGCCAGCAGGGAGGACAGGGTCTTTGACTATGGCTACACCTTC. Amino acid sequence: CASREDRVFDYGYTF.